This record covers a single TCR beta chain. Its target is not known. Per germline, CDR1 ENHRY and CDR2 SYGVKD. This CDR3 spans 12 amino acids. V shed 6 bases, J shed 7 bases, and the junction held 5 bases outside the gene matches. The data derive from a study of cytomegalovirus exposure and HLA in healthy donors. Study-wide findings and caveats: An assumption of roughly uniform sequencing depth across donors underlay the presence/absence analyses. Per published accounts, TCR beta sequences correctly predicted the HLA-A and HLA-B alleles of most subjects. Highly shared variants forming one cluster were likely a sequencing artifact.

PCR amplification relied on 60 Vbeta primers (plus 13 Jbeta primers). Only in-frame clones appear in the TCRdb table, and some are missing; sequencing was by immunoSEQ multiplex PCR. The sample data list fewer than 150,000 clones. Material for sequencing was PBMCs. The rearrangement joins TRBV10-3 to TRBJ1-2, with 7 bases lining up with TRBD1. The clonotype originates from a woman aged 55 to 70 in good health and CMV-seronegative. The CDR3 DNA reads TGTGCCATCAGACAGGGGATTGGTGGCTACACCTTC. It is translated as CAIRQGIGGYTF.